The 20 T cell receptor beta chains below all came from one sample that was sequenced in a study of cytomegalovirus exposure and HLA in healthy donors. PCR employed 60 Vbeta and 13 Jbeta primers. TCRdb's copy holds only in-frame clones and misses some; the assay was immunoSEQ multiplex PCR. The data contain about 130,000 clones, roughly four fifths of them seen just once; the ten biggest clones take up 3.6%. Source material: PBMCs. These receptors came from a middle-aged woman in good health and CMV-seropositive.

This clone was observed once. This chain uses TRBV19 with TRBJ1-2; tentatively, D is TRBD1 (6 bases). Germline CDR1 is LNHDA and CDR2 is SQIVND (reference sequence). This CDR3 has 12 residues. The V gene lost 3 bases and the J gene lost 7 bases, with 9 bases spanning the gap. The CDR3 region has the DNA TGTGCCAGTAGTATGAACAGGGCTGGCTACACCTTC. It encodes CASSMNRAGYTF. Combining the CDR3 with reference TRBV19 and TRBJ1-2 gives the whole variable domain DGGITQSPKYLFRKEGQNVTLSCEQNLNHDAMYWYRQDPGQGLRLIYYSQIVNDFQKGDIAEGYSVSREKKESFPLTVTSAQKNPTAFYLCASSMNRAGYTFGSGTRLTVV.

The V gene is TRBV30, the J gene TRBJ1-5, with D unresolved. Looked up from germline, CDR1 is GTSNPN and CDR2 is SVGIG (reference sequence). V shed 5 bases and J shed 3 bases, with 5 bases lying between them. The CDR3 covers 11 residues. CDR3 DNA: TGTGCCTGGGGCCTCAATCAGCCCCAGCATTTT. Its translation: CAWGLNQPQHF.

This chain joins TRBV11-1 and TRBJ2-5; weak D call: TRBD2 (5 bases). Trimming removed 0 bases from V and 1 base from J, with 15 bases in between. Germline CDR1 reads SGHAT; CDR2 reads FQDESV (reference sequence). The CDR3 length is 17 residues. The CDR3 nucleotides are TGTGCCAGCAGCTTAGCGCGGAGCCCTAGCCTCCAAGAGACCCAGTACTTC. It translates to CASSLARSPSLQETQYF.

This chain uses TRBV30 with TRBJ1-2, with D possibly TRBD1 on 5 matching bases. The CDR3 spans 15 residues. V lost 0 bases and J 6 bases, leaving 17 bases between the germline ends. The V gene's germline CDR1 is GTSNPN and CDR2 SVGIG (reference sequence). CDR3 loop: CAWSVFGGGSDGYTF. CDR3 sequence (DNA): TGTGCCTGGAGTGTTTTCGGCGGGGGGTCTGATGGCTACACCTTC.

The rearrangement uses TRBV27 and TRBJ2-1; 10 bases fit TRBD2. With 4 bases clipped from V and 3 bases from J, the junction kept 3 bases outside the gene matches. This CDR3 is 15 amino acids long. Germline values: CDR1 MNHEY, CDR2 SMNVEV (reference sequence). In nucleotides, the CDR3 is TGTGCCAGCAGTTCTCCTAGCGGGAGCTACAATGAGCAGTTCTTC. Protein: CASSSPSGSYNEQFF.

This sequence joins TRBV5-1 and TRBJ2-7; a possible D gene is TRBD1 (5 bases). The V gene lost 8 bases and the J gene lost 2 bases, with 17 bases spanning the gap. This CDR3 has 14 amino acids. The germline gives CDR1 SGHRS, CDR2 YFSETQ. This CDR3 reads CASLDVGAPYEQYF. Written as DNA, the CDR3 is TGCGCCAGTCTGGACGTAGGGGCACCCTACGAGCAGTACTTC.

The chain employs TRBV15 and TRBJ1-1; D gene unclear. Trimming removed 0 bases at V and 5 bases at J, with 7 bases between. This CDR3 comprises 13 residues. Germline V gene data show CDR1 as LNHNV and CDR2 as YYDKDF (reference sequence). The CDR3 protein is CATSRDLETEAFF. In DNA form, the CDR3 reads TGTGCCACCAGCAGAGATCTGGAGACTGAAGCTTTCTTT.

The genes are TRBV27 and TRBJ1-1; weak D call: TRBD1 (6 bases). The CDR3 loop spans 11 amino acids. V shed 4 bases and J shed 11 bases, with 11 bases lying between them. CDR1 and CDR2 from the germline V gene are MNHEY and SMNVEV (reference sequence). The CDR3 DNA reads TGTGCCAGCAGTTCCAGGGGAGACGCTTTCTTT. Translated: CASSSRGDAFF.

The rearrangement joins TRBV5-1 to TRBJ2-5; tentative D call: TRBD2 (6 bases). Germline assignment: CDR1 SGHRS and CDR2 YFSETQ. CDR3 length: 13 amino acids. V lost 1 base and J 4 bases, leaving 8 bases between the germline ends. The CDR3 here is CASSLRGGETQYF. The CDR3 DNA reads as TGCGCCAGCAGCTTGAGGGGAGGAGAGACCCAGTACTTC.

In nucleotides, the CDR3 is TGTGCCAGTGGTCAAAAAAGACTAGCGGGAGCGGGCACCGGGGAGCTGTTTTTT. It is translated as CASGQKRLAGAGTGELFF. The rearrangement joins TRBV19 to TRBJ2-2; 12 positions match TRBD2. The CDR3 covers 18 residues. Germline V lookup: CDR1 LNHDA, CDR2 SQIVND (reference sequence). J lost 4 bases, V lost 8 bases, and 14 bases had no gene match.

The chain joins TRBV9 to TRBJ2-2; D is perhaps TRBD2 (5 bases). This CDR3 region has 15 residues. The V and J ends lost 2 bases and 2 bases respectively, with 10 bases between them. Germline CDR1 SGDLS, CDR2 YYNGEE. Written as DNA, the CDR3 is TGTGCCAGCAGCGTTATGGGGAGTAACACCGGGGAGCTGTTTTTT. Translating it yields CASSVMGSNTGELFF.

The count of this clone is one. The CDR3 sequence: CASRDGQGSTDTQYF. CDR3 sequence (DNA): TGTGCCAGCAGGGATGGACAGGGTAGCACAGATACGCAGTATTTT. This chain uses TRBV6-4 with TRBJ2-3, with TRBD1 matching 8 bases. V trimming: 6 bases; J trimming: 0 bases; junction bases outside the gene matches: 5. The germline gives CDR1 MRHNA, CDR2 SNTAGT. CDR3 size: 15 residues.

The CDR3 nucleotides are TGTGCCAGCAGCTCCTCAGTAGCGGGAGGGAATGAGCAGTTCTTC. Amino acids: CASSSSVAGGNEQFF. The chain links TRBV7-6 to TRBJ2-1; 11 nucleotides line up with TRBD2. V lost 4 bases and J lost 7; bases outside the gene matches: 6. Germline CDR1 and CDR2: SGHVS and FNYEAQ. The CDR3 has 15 residues. The whole variable domain, filled in from reference TRBV7-6 and TRBJ2-1, reads GAGVSQSPRYKVTKRGQDVALRCDPISGHVSLYWYRQALGQGPEFLTYFNYEAQQDKSGLPNDRFSAERPEGSISTLTIQRTEQRDSAMYRCASSSSVAGGNEQFFGPGTRLTVL.

The J gene is TRBJ2-1, the V gene TRBV5-4, with D perhaps matching TRBD2 (6 bases). With 4 bases removed from V and 3 bases from J, the gap between germline ends came to 14 bases. Germline-derived CDR1 and CDR2 are SGHNT and YYREEE (reference sequence). This CDR3 has 15 residues. CDR3 loop: CASSHLPGDYNEQFF. In nucleotides, the CDR3 is TGTGCCAGCAGCCACCTTCCGGGAGACTACAATGAGCAGTTCTTC. Filled out from reference TRBV5-4 and TRBJ2-1, the complete variable domain reads ETGVTQSPTHLIKTRGQQVTLRCSSQSGHNTVSWYQQALGQGPQFIFQYYREEENGRGNFPPRFSGLQFPNYSSELNVNALELDDSALYLCASSHLPGDYNEQFFGPGTRLTVL.

This clone has just one count. The rearrangement uses TRBV27 and TRBJ1-2; 7 nucleotides align to TRBD1. The germline gives CDR1 MNHEY, CDR2 SMNVEV (reference sequence). This CDR3 comprises 14 residues. The ends lost 5 bases at V and 8 bases at J; junction bases unmatched: 11. In nucleotides, the CDR3 is TGTGCCAGCAGTCCAGGGGGTCTCCTGCTGGGCTACACCTTC. It is translated as CASSPGGLLLGYTF.

This rearrangement joins TRBV10-2 to TRBJ1-4, with D hard to call. V shed 8 bases and J shed 5 bases, with 6 bases lying between them. The CDR3 has 11 residues. CDR1 is WSHSY, CDR2 SAAADI, per germline. CDR3 loop: CASLRNEKLFF. The CDR3 coding sequence is TGCGCCAGCCTCAGAAATGAAAAACTGTTTTTT.

V is TRBV13 and J is TRBJ2-1; 10 bases align to TRBD2. Germline V gene data show CDR1 as PRHDT and CDR2 as FYEKMQ (reference sequence). The CDR3 loop spans 20 amino acids. Trimming cost V 3 bases and J 2 bases; bases outside gene matches: 16. The CDR3 nucleotides are TGTGCCAGCAGCTTGGTGGGAACGGCTAGCGGGAGTAAAGCCTACAATGAGCAGTTCTTC. Translating gives CASSLVGTASGSKAYNEQFF.

V and J are TRBV30 and TRBJ2-3, with 7 bases identical to TRBD2. The J segment lost 4 bases and the V segment lost 0 bases, leaving 7 bases of the junction unmatched. CDR1 and CDR2 from the germline V gene are GTSNPN and SVGIG (reference sequence). The CDR3 extends over 15 amino acids. CDR3 nucleotide sequence: TGTGCCTGGAGTGTTCCGGGAGGCAGGGCAGATACGCAGTATTTT. Its protein is CAWSVPGGRADTQYF.

This clone was seen only a few times. This sequence joins TRBV5-1 and TRBJ1-2; D uncertain. The length of the CDR3 is 14 residues. Germline CDR1 and CDR2: SGHRS and YFSETQ. V was trimmed by 2 bases and J by 8 bases, leaving 16 bases between them. The chain's CDR3 is CASSFENPSVGYTF. CDR3 bases: TGCGCCAGCAGCTTCGAGAACCCCTCGGTAGGCTACACCTTC.

This chain connects TRBV7-9 to TRBJ2-1; TRBD2 aligns across 7 bases. V dropped 3 bases and J dropped 7; count of bases not matched to a gene: 12. This CDR3 has 16 residues. The V gene's germline CDR1 is SEHNR and CDR2 FQNEAQ (reference sequence). CDR3: CASSFPGLHYVNEQFF. The CDR3 DNA is TGTGCCAGCAGCTTCCCGGGACTACATTATGTGAATGAGCAGTTCTTC.